One T cell receptor (beta chain) is described in this entry. This clonotype was found many times. There is no known antigen for this receptor. No base quality values were provided; no much bigger clone lies one nucleotide off. The TCR beta CDR3 regions were amplified from the RNA transcripts. A first-round RT-PCR of the TCR CDR3 used the HTBI primer set with the Qiagen OneStep RT-PCR kit. Libraries were constructed in a second round of multiplex PCR, after which size selection and purification were carried out. The libraries were sequenced on an Illumina HiSeq2000 using paired-end 100 bp reads. Per the original workflow: SOAPnuke was used to process the raw data, throwing out any read that contained adapters or uncalled bases, had a mean Phred below 15, or lacked an exact constant-primer or identifier match. High-quality paired reads were merged with COPE v1.2.5, and unique nucleotide sequences were defined as clonotypes. Clonotypes were aligned to IMGT TRBV, TRBD and TRBJ reference segments using MiTCR v1.1. The analysis included only V-J combinations with a frequency above 0.0001, which together covered roughly 99% of the repertoires. The TCS score was defined as F50 (clonal expansion) divided by E x V (chaos), with BLOSUM62-based TCRdist calculated between CDR3 peptides within each V-J. Welch's t-statistics and random forest reduced around 520 V-J features to 10 to 15, which were used in a naive Bayes classifier (R e1071). Clones were called with MiXCR by TCRdb after fastp trimmed the public reads at Q25, and only in-frame beta chains were retained. Under each unique CDR3 protein, matching rows form one entry showing the most common genes and DNA. The V and J calls and clone size come from TCRdb's table, not from the authors' own analysis. Present in this sample are hundreds of thousands of distinct CDR3 sequences, 11% to 15% of which were seen just once. The leading ten clones occupy about 9.4% of the sample.

Graves' hyperthyroidism was defined as stable when no progression to ophthalmopathy occurred over 18 months of follow-up. Hyperthyroidism patients were aged 18 to 65 years and newly diagnosed, with disease duration of less than 2 months. Any patient with an uncontrolled infection, another autoimmune disease, pregnancy or lactation was excluded. Diagnoses were established on the basis of clinical symptoms, serum thyroxine and TRAb, thyroid ultrasound, and orbital computed tomography. Ficoll-Paque density gradient centrifugation was used to isolate PBMCs from around 9.1 ml of fresh peripheral blood. Trizol reagent was used to extract total RNA, and RNA quality was then checked on an Agilent 2100 Bioanalyzer. This sample is drawn from a study of T cells in Graves' hyperthyroidism and ophthalmopathy (dated by TCRdb to the late 2010s). Study-wide context: Peripheral blood samples were taken at initial diagnosis, before any treatment was given. The study also compared thyroid tissue and blood T-cell repertoires from a handful of Graves' hyperthyroidism patients. To identify distinguishing TCR V-J signatures, a discovery cohort of around 100 patients was used, comprising 43 with Graves' ophthalmopathy and 57 with stable Graves' hyperthyroidism. The paper describes TCR Vbeta CDR3 sequencing of around 140 peripheral blood samples, made up of roughly 40 ophthalmopathy patients, approximately 76 hyperthyroidism patients and some 17 progressor patients. Following sampling, methimazole starting at 30 mg daily was given to hyperthyroidism patients, and high-dose intravenous methylprednisolone was given to ophthalmopathy patients. The approximately 100 discovery patients were divided at random into training and test sets in a 7:3 ratio. An independent validation cohort of fewer than 20 hyperthyroidism patients and 17 patients who later progressed to ophthalmopathy tested prospective prediction of ophthalmopathy.

Taken from the germline V gene, the CDR1 and CDR2 loops are SGHVS and FQNEAQ. CDR3 length: 14 amino acids, cysteine to phenylalanine. Here the CDR3 DNA is all that survives: 42 bases in frame from base 1. Deletion took 5 bases off V and 2 bases off J, with a span of 13 bases between the germline ends. Paper-wide results and their limitations: In validation, the model predicted progression to ophthalmopathy with approximately 70% sensitivity and less than 80% specificity, a median of roughly seven months before onset. No statistical method was used to set the sample size in advance, and investigators knew the group allocation. Most expanded thyroid clonotypes (frequency above 0.001) were also found in blood, which suggests that blood repertoires may mirror thyroid immune responses. Ophthalmopathy was separated from stable hyperthyroidism by a 13 V-J signature model, with approximately 86% sensitivity and approximately 81% specificity obtained in cross-validation and 80%/75% obtained in testing.

The sequenced sample was blood. The chain links TRBV7-8 with TRBJ2-7; the D segment could be TRBD2, given 6 matching bases. The clonotype comes from a woman aged 18-29 years with Graves' hyperthyroidism. The sequenced DNA is TGTGCCAGCAGCCCCGCCGGGGGTACCTACGAGCAGTACTTC. Its amino acids are CASSPAGGTYEQYF.